A single sample gave rise to the 32 T cell receptor beta chains below, sequenced in a study of cytotoxic CD8 clonotypes in ibrutinib-treated CLL. Here immunoSEQ multiplex PCR was the method, and the copy in TCRdb shows in-frame clones only, minus some. The sample shows under 150,000 clones, approximately 89% of them seen only once. Material: PBMCs, obtained after 12 months of ibrutinib treatment. The receptors shown here come from a human donor with chronic lymphocytic leukemia.

The chain employs TRBV27 and TRBJ2-1; the D gene is possibly TRBD2 (5 bases). CDR1 and CDR2 (germline): MNHEY, SMNVEV (reference sequence). V dropped 3 bases and J dropped 1 base, with 13 bases sitting between them. CDR3 size: 16 residues. The CDR3 loop is CASSLSGGASYNEQFF. CDR3 nucleotide sequence: TGTGCCAGCAGTTTGTCTGGAGGAGCTTCCTACAATGAGCAGTTCTTC.

The chain joins TRBV7-9 to TRBJ2-5; D possibly corresponds to TRBD2 (7 bases). Germline lookup yields CDR1 SEHNR and CDR2 FQNEAQ (reference sequence). With 1 base removed from V and 4 bases from J, the gap between germline ends came to 19 bases. The CDR3 sequence is 17 residues long. The CDR3 DNA reads TGTGCCAGCAGCTTAGTGGGTCGGGGGGCCGTATTAGAGACCCAGTACTTC. The encoded protein is CASSLVGRGAVLETQYF. The full variable domain, its missing parts supplied by reference TRBV7-9 and TRBJ2-5, is DTGVSQNPRHKITKRGQNVTFRCDPISEHNRLYWYRQTLGQGPEFLTYFQNEAQLEKSRLLSDRFSAERPKGSFSTLEIQRTEQGDSAMYLCASSLVGRGAVLETQYFGPGTRLLVL.

V and J are TRBV6-6 and TRBJ1-5; D is unresolved. V lost 0 bases and J 5 bases, leaving 8 bases between the germline ends. There are 14 residues in the CDR3. Germline assignment: CDR1 MNHNY and CDR2 SVGAGI (reference sequence). In DNA form, the CDR3 reads TGTGCCAGCAGTTACTCGTATCCAGATCAGCCCCAGCATTTT. Amino acid sequence: CASSYSYPDQPQHF.

The rearrangement links TRBV19 to TRBJ2-3, with unresolved D. The germline V gene encodes CDR1 LNHDA and CDR2 SQIVND (reference sequence). V lost 2 bases to trimming and J lost 1 base, with 16 bases between them. The CDR3 sequence is 17 residues long. The CDR3 DNA reads TGTGCCAGTAGTATACGGATAGGAACAAGGGGCACAGATACGCAGTATTTT. Protein sequence: CASSIRIGTRGTDTQYF.

The rearrangement links TRBV6-5 to TRBJ2-3; D unresolved. The CDR3 length is 13 residues. Trimming left V 6 bases short and J 7 bases short, with 14 bases between. Germline V gives CDR1 MNHEY, CDR2 SVGAGI. As DNA, the CDR3 is TGTGCCAGCAGACGAACAGCCCCCAATACGCAGTATTTT. This gives the protein CASRRTAPNTQYF.

The chain has TRBV7-9 and TRBJ1-5; D is uncertain. The length of the CDR3 is 13 residues. V lost 5 bases and J 6 bases, leaving 11 bases between the germline ends. Germline CDR1 reads SEHNR; CDR2 reads FQNEAQ (reference sequence). CDR3 bases: TGTGCCAGCAGCCTCGGGGAGGGTCAGCCCCAGCATTTT. It codes for CASSLGEGQPQHF.

This chain links TRBV5-1 with TRBJ1-4, with D perhaps TRBD1 (5 bases). The CDR3 extends over 12 amino acids. Germline V gene data show CDR1 as SGHRS and CDR2 as YFSETQ. Trimming removed 4 bases from V and 8 bases from J, with 9 bases in between. The CDR3 here is CASSGTEEKLFF. CDR3 DNA: TGCGCCAGCAGCGGGACTGAGGAAAAACTGTTTTTT.

This clone came up once. The J gene is TRBJ1-3, the V gene TRBV19, with 10 bases aligning to TRBD1. This CDR3 is 14 amino acids long. Germline CDR1 reads LNHDA; CDR2 reads SQIVND (reference sequence). V dropped 9 bases and J dropped 2; count of bases not matched to a gene: 4. The CDR3 region has the DNA TGTGCCAGCTCGACAGGGGGCACTGGAAACACCATATATTTT. Translation: CASSTGGTGNTIYF.

The chain employs TRBV7-8 and TRBJ2-1, with 8 bases aligning to TRBD1. Germline trimming cut 5 bases from V and 4 bases from J; bases unmatched to any gene: 4. Germline CDR1 SGHVS, CDR2 FQNEAQ. This CDR3 comprises 14 residues. The CDR3 region is CASSAGTGYNEQFF. The CDR3 coding sequence is TGTGCCAGCAGCGCCGGGACAGGATACAATGAGCAGTTCTTC. Using reference TRBV7-8 and TRBJ2-1 for the parts outside the CDR3, the full variable domain is GAGVSQSPRYKVAKRGQDVALRCDPISGHVSLFWYQQALGQGPEFLTYFQNEAQLDKSGLPSDRFFAERPEGSVSTLKIQRTQQEDSAVYLCASSAGTGYNEQFFGPGTRLTVL.

This clone was observed a single time. The chain recombines TRBV27 with TRBJ2-6; 7 positions match TRBD1. V gave up 9 bases and J gave up 0 bases; unmatched junction bases: 11. CDR3 length: 17 residues. CDR1 and CDR2 from the germline V gene are MNHEY and SMNVEV (reference sequence). The CDR3: CASKTTGAGSGANVLTF. The CDR3 DNA reads TGTGCCAGTAAAACCACAGGGGCAGGCTCTGGGGCCAACGTCCTGACTTTC.

The gene calls are TRBV19 and TRBJ2-5, with 9 nucleotides matching TRBD1. After removal of 7 bases from V and 3 bases from J, the junction contained 3 bases not matched to a gene. The V gene's germline CDR1 is LNHDA and CDR2 SQIVND (reference sequence). This CDR3 is built from 13 residues. The CDR3 coding sequence is TGTGCCAGTAAAAGGGACAGGGAAGAGACCCAGTACTTC. Translation: CASKRDREETQYF.

This chain connects TRBV6-5 to TRBJ2-5, with no clear D. Per the germline V gene, CDR1 is MNHEY and CDR2 is SVGAGI. The CDR3 consists of 11 residues. V was clipped by 0 bases and J by 5 bases, with 1 base between them. This chain's CDR3 is CASSYSETQYF. For the CDR3, the DNA is TGTGCCAGCAGTTACTCGGAGACCCAGTACTTC.

The CDR3 DNA reads as TGCAGCGTTGTTGATTCCTATGGCTACACCTTC. This codes for CSVVDSYGYTF. This chain connects TRBV29-1 to TRBJ1-2; the D is unclear. Trimming cost V 4 bases and J 4 bases, with 7 bases left between them. Germline values: CDR1 SQVTM, CDR2 ANQGSEA. This CDR3 region has 11 residues.

The chain uses TRBV11-3 and TRBJ1-1; D is ambiguous. Germline values: CDR1 SGHNT, CDR2 YENEEA. The V gene lost 1 base and the J gene lost 11 bases, with 11 bases spanning the gap. The CDR3 extends over 12 amino acids. The CDR3 nucleotides read TGTGCCAGCAGCTTAGGCGCGGGCCTGGCTTTCTTT. Encoded protein: CASSLGAGLAFF.

The chain uses TRBV2 and TRBJ1-2, with 11 bases matching TRBD1. The CDR3 consists of 19 residues. The V segment lost 1 base and the J segment 1 base; nucleotides outside the gene matches: 11. Germline V lookup: CDR1 SNHLY, CDR2 FYNNEI. DNA for the CDR3: TGTGCCAGCAGTGAAGGGAACTCGGGACAGGGGGATGGTAACTATGGCTACACCTTC. Amino acids: CASSEGNSGQGDGNYGYTF.

This clone came up once. The rearrangement joins TRBV9 to TRBJ1-3; a possible D gene is TRBD1 (5 bases). Trimming took off 4 bases at V and 0 bases at J, with 14 bases between the two ends. The length of the CDR3 is 16 residues. The germline gives CDR1 SGDLS, CDR2 YYNGEE. The CDR3 is CASSSGTESSGNTIYF. The CDR3 DNA reads as TGTGCCAGCAGCTCCGGGACGGAGAGCTCTGGAAACACCATATATTTT.

The chain is built from TRBV2 and TRBJ2-7, with 7 bases identical to TRBD2. V shed 6 bases and J 0 bases; nucleotides not matched to a gene: 5. The germline V gene encodes CDR1 SNHLY and CDR2 FYNNEI. The CDR3 is made up of 14 amino acids. The CDR3 spells CASRVAGLSYEQYF. CDR3 bases: TGTGCCAGCAGGGTAGCGGGCCTCTCCTACGAGCAGTACTTC. Full variable domain (outside the CDR3, taken from reference TRBV2 and TRBJ2-7): EPEVTQTPSHQVTQMGQEVILRCVPISNHLYFYWYRQILGQKVEFLVSFYNNEISEKSEIFDDQFSVERPDGSNFTLKIRSTKLEDSAMYFCASRVAGLSYEQYFGPGTRLTVT.

The rearrangement joins TRBV5-4 to TRBJ2-2; 10 nucleotides align to TRBD2. The V and J ends lost 7 bases and 3 bases, in that order; junction bases with no gene match: 9. CDR1 is SGHNT, CDR2 YYREEE, per germline (reference sequence). The CDR3 length is 16 residues. CDR3 residues: CASPSGSSGDTGELFF. The CDR3, as DNA: TGTGCCAGCCCTAGCGGGAGTTCCGGAGACACCGGGGAGCTGTTTTTT.

V is TRBV28 and J is TRBJ2-7, with a weak D call TRBD1 (6 bases). The CDR3 spans 15 residues. Trimming pared 2 bases from V and 7 bases from J, leaving 18 bases between. Germline-derived CDR1 and CDR2 are MDHEN and SYDVKM. CDR3 sequence (DNA): TGTGCCAGCAGTTTACACGGGGACATCCTGGGGGAGCAGTACTTC. This gives the protein CASSLHGDILGEQYF.

V and J are TRBV7-2 and TRBJ2-1; TRBD2 aligns across 9 bases. With 0 bases clipped from V and 9 bases from J, the junction kept 9 bases outside the gene matches. The CDR3 runs 16 residues. Looked up from germline, CDR1 is SGHTA and CDR2 is FQGNSA. The CDR3 DNA follows: TGTGCCAGCAGCTTAGCGTTCAGACTAGCGGAGCCTGAGCAGTTCTTC. Protein: CASSLAFRLAEPEQFF.

This chain links TRBV7-3 with TRBJ2-6; no definite D call. V lost 5 bases, J lost 2 bases, and 4 bases lay in between. Germline values: CDR1 SGHTA, CDR2 FQGTGA. CDR3 size: 13 residues. CDR3 region: CASSGPGANVLTF. In DNA, the CDR3 is TGTGCCAGCAGCGGCCCTGGGGCCAACGTCCTGACTTTC. The full variable domain, completed using reference TRBV7-3 and TRBJ2-6, is GAGVSQTPSNKVTEKGKYVELRCDPISGHTALYWYRQSLGQGPEFLIYFQGTGAADDSGLPNDRFFAVRPEGSVSTLKIQRTERGDSAVYLCASSGPGANVLTFGAGSRLTVL.

This rearrangement joins TRBV28 to TRBJ2-1, with 9 nucleotides matching TRBD1. CDR3 length: 15 amino acids. Germline CDR1 reads MDHEN; CDR2 reads SYDVKM. Trimming at V came to 4 bases and at J to 2 bases, leaving 3 bases not matched to a gene. The CDR3 nucleotides are TGTGCCAGCAGTTCAGGGACAGGGCCCTACAATGAGCAGTTCTTC. It translates to CASSSGTGPYNEQFF.

This clone was detected only once. The chain has TRBV7-6 and TRBJ2-7; D possibly corresponds to TRBD1 (6 bases). CDR1 and CDR2 from the germline V gene are SGHVS and FNYEAQ. There are 15 residues in the CDR3. The V gene lost 5 bases and the J gene lost 3 bases, with 17 bases spanning the gap. CDR3 loop: CASSNFRDTGYEQYF. The CDR3 region has the DNA TGTGCCAGCAGCAATTTCCGGGACACTGGCTACGAGCAGTACTTC.

This sequence joins TRBV28 and TRBJ2-2, with a weak D call TRBD1 (5 bases). The V end lost 6 bases, the J end lost 5 bases, and 13 bases lay between the germline ends. CDR3 length equals 14 residues. The V gene's germline CDR1 is MDHEN and CDR2 SYDVKM. The CDR3 protein is CASSPGRATGELFF. The CDR3, as DNA: TGTGCCAGCAGCCCCGGCAGGGCGACCGGGGAGCTGTTTTTT.

The chain combines TRBV29-1 with TRBJ1-5; D is unclear. Germline assignment: CDR1 SQVTM and CDR2 ANQGSEA. The CDR3 contains 14 residues. V dropped 4 bases and J dropped 5 bases, with 15 bases sitting between them. CDR3 in amino acids: CSVVFASQDQPQHF. The CDR3 DNA reads as TGCAGCGTTGTATTTGCATCGCAGGATCAGCCCCAGCATTTT.

The chain couples TRBV2 to TRBJ2-1; perhaps TRBD2 as D (6 bases). Germline CDR1 SNHLY, CDR2 FYNNEI. The V end lost 8 bases, the J end lost 10 bases, and 18 bases lay between the germline ends. The CDR3 runs 13 residues. CDR3 in DNA: TGTGCCAGCGTTCGGGACTTCACGGGGGAGCAGTTCTTC. Translation: CASVRDFTGEQFF.

V gene TRBV6-5 combines with J gene TRBJ2-7; D unresolved. The V gene's germline CDR1 is MNHEY and CDR2 SVGAGI. This CDR3 region has 11 residues. Between the trimmed V and J ends, which lost 4 bases and 3 bases, there was a span of 4 bases. The CDR3 loop reads CASSSYYEQYF. CDR3 in DNA: TGTGCCAGCAGTTCGTACTACGAGCAGTACTTC.

This clone was recorded only once. V gene TRBV28 combines with J gene TRBJ2-1, with TRBD2 identical over 9 bases. Germline CDR1 is MDHEN and CDR2 is SYDVKM. Germline trimming cut 3 bases from V and 4 bases from J; bases unmatched to any gene: 7. The CDR3 spans 16 residues. CDR3 nucleotides: TGTGCCAGCAGTTTCGGTCTAGCGGGGTCTTACAATGAGCAGTTCTTC. Residues: CASSFGLAGSYNEQFF.

This chain links TRBV7-6 with TRBJ1-2; 9 bases are a match to TRBD1. V was pared by 5 bases and J by 8 bases, with 9 bases of the junction left unmatched. Germline loops: CDR1 SGHVS, CDR2 FNYEAQ. The CDR3 totals 14 residues. The chain's CDR3 is CASSPQSDRGGYTF. For the CDR3, the DNA is TGTGCCAGCAGCCCCCAGTCGGACAGGGGAGGCTACACCTTC.

The gene calls are TRBV5-6 and TRBJ1-1; D not resolved. This CDR3 is built from 14 residues. Looked up from germline, CDR1 is SGHDT and CDR2 is YYEEEE. Trimming shortened V by 0 bases and J by 3 bases, and 9 bases separated the two germline ends. Here the CDR3 reads CASSLGRRDTEAFF. The DNA for the CDR3 is TGTGCCAGCAGCTTGGGGAGAAGAGACACTGAAGCTTTCTTT.

The rearrangement uses TRBV2 and TRBJ1-4, with TRBD1 matching 7 bases. CDR1 is SNHLY, CDR2 FYNNEI, per germline. V shed 4 bases and J 7 bases; nucleotides not matched to a gene: 12. The length of the CDR3 is 16 residues. The CDR3 loop reads CASSGPGTAGGEKLFF. CDR3 DNA: TGTGCCAGCAGTGGTCCCGGGACAGCGGGGGGTGAAAAACTGTTTTTT.

V and J are TRBV10-3 and TRBJ1-1, with 7 bases matching TRBD1. Losses at the gene ends were 6 bases for V and 1 base for J; bases not matched to a gene: 8. The CDR3 extends over 15 amino acids. Germline V lookup: CDR1 ENHRY, CDR2 SYGVKD. CDR3 sequence (DNA): TGTGCCATCAGCGAAGGACAGGTTGGGAACACTGAAGCTTTCTTT. This sequence encodes CAISEGQVGNTEAFF.